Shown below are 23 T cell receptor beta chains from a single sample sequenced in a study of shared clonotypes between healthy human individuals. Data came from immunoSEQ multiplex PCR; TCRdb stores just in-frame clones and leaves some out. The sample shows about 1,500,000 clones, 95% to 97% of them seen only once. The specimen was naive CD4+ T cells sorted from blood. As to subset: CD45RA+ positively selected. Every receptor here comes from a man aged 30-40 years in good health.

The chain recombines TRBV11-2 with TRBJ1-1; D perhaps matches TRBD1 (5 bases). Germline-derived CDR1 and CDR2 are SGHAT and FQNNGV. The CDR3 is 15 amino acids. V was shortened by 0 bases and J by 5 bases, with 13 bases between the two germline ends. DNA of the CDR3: TGTGCCAGCAGCTTAGACTCATCAGGGACGACTGAAGCTTTCTTT. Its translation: CASSLDSSGTTEAFF.

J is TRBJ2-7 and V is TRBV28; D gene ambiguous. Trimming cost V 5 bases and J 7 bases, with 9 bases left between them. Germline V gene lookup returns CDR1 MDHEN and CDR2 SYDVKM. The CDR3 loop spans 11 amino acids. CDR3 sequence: CASSGGWEQYF. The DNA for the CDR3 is TGTGCCAGCAGTGGCGGCTGGGAGCAGTACTTC.

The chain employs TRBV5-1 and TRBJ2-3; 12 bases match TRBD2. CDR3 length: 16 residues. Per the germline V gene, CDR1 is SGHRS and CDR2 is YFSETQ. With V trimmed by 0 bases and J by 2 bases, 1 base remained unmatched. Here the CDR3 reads CASSLGTSGNTDTQYF. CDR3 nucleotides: TGCGCCAGCAGCTTGGGGACTAGCGGGAACACAGATACGCAGTATTTT.

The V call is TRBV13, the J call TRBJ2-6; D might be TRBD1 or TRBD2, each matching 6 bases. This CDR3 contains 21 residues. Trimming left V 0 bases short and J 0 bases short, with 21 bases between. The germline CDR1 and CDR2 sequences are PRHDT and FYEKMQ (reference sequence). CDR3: CASSLGLIGGAPGSGANVLTF. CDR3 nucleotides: TGTGCCAGCAGCTTAGGCCTAATCGGGGGCGCGCCTGGCTCTGGGGCCAACGTCCTGACTTTC.

DNA for the CDR3: TGTGCCAGCAGTGTCCGACTAGCGGGTATTCACAATGAGCAGTTCTTC. Translation: CASSVRLAGIHNEQFF. This sequence joins TRBV25-1 and TRBJ2-1, with 10 nucleotides matching TRBD2. CDR1 and CDR2 from the germline V gene are MGHDK and SYGVNS. The CDR3 covers 16 residues. V was clipped by 4 bases and J by 5 bases; unmatched bases: 8.

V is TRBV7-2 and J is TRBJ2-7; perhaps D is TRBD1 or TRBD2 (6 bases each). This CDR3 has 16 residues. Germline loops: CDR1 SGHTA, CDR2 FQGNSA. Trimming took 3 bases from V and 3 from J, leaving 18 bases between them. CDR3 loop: CASSFRWGAGNYEQYF. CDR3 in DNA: TGTGCCAGCAGCTTCCGATGGGGGGCAGGGAACTACGAGCAGTACTTC.

The CDR3 spells CASSPRDRRNTGELFF. CDR3 coding DNA: TGTGCCAGCTCACCAAGGGATCGTCGGAACACCGGGGAGCTGTTTTTT. V and J are TRBV18 and TRBJ2-2; D is undetermined. V lost 2 bases and J 1 base, leaving 11 bases between the germline ends. Germline values: CDR1 KGHSH, CDR2 LQKENI. The CDR3 covers 16 residues.

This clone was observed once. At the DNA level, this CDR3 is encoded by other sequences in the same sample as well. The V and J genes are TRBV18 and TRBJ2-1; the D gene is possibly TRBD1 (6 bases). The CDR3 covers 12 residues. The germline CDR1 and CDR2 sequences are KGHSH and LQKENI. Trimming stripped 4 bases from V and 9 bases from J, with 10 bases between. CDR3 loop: CASSLLRGEQFF. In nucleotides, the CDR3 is TGTGCCAGCTCACTACTCAGGGGTGAGCAGTTCTTC.

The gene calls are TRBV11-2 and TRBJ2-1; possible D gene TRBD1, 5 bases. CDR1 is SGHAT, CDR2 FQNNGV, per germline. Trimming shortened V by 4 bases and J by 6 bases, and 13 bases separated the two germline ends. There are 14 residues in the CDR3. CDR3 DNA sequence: TGTGCCAGCAGCTCTCTCTCAGGGTTCAATGAGCAGTTCTTC. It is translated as CASSSLSGFNEQFF.

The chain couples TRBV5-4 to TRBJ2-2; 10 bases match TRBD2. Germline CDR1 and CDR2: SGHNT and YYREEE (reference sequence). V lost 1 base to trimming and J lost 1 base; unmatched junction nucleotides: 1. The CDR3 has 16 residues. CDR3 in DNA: TGTGCCAGCAGCTTGCTAGCGGGAGTGAACACCGGGGAGCTGTTTTTT. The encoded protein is CASSLLAGVNTGELFF. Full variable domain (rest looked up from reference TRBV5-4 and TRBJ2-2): ETGVTQSPTHLIKTRGQQVTLRCSSQSGHNTVSWYQQALGQGPQFIFQYYREEENGRGNFPPRFSGLQFPNYSSELNVNALELDDSALYLCASSLLAGVNTGELFFGEGSRLTVL.

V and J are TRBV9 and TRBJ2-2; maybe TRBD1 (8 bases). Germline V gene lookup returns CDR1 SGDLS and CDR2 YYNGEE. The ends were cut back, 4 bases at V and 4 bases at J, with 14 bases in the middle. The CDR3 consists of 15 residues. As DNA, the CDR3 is TGTGCCAGCAGCCCACAGGGGGGGATCACCGGGGAGCTGTTTTTT. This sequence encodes CASSPQGGITGELFF. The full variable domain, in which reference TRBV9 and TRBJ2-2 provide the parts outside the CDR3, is DSGVTQTPKHLITATGQRVTLRCSPRSGDLSVYWYQQSLDQGLQFLIQYYNGEERAKGNILERFSAQQFPDLHSELNLSSLELGDSALYFCASSPQGGITGELFFGEGSRLTVL.

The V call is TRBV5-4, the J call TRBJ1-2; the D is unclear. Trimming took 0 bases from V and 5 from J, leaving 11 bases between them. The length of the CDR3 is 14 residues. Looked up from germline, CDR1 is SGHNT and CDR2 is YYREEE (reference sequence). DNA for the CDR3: TGTGCCAGCAGCTTGGAGGCGGGATTATATGGCTACACCTTC. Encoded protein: CASSLEAGLYGYTF.

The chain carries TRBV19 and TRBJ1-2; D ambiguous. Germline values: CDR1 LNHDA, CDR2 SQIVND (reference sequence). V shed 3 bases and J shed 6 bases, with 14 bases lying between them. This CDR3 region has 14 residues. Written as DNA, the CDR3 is TGTGCCAGTAGTATTAAGCCGGAGGTAAATGGCTACACCTTC. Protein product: CASSIKPEVNGYTF.

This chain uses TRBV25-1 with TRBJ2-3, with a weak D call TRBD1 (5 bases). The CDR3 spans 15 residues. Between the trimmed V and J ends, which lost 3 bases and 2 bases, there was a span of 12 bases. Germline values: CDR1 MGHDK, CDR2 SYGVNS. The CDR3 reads CASSDRAEPTDTQYF. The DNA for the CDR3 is TGTGCCAGCAGTGACAGGGCGGAACCCACAGATACGCAGTATTTT.

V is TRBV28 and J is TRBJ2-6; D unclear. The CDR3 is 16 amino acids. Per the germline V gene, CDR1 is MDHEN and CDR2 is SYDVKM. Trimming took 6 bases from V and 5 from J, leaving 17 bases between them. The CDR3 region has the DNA TGTGCCAGCAGCACTCCTCCACCGGTTAGGGCCAACGTCCTGACTTTC. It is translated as CASSTPPPVRANVLTF.

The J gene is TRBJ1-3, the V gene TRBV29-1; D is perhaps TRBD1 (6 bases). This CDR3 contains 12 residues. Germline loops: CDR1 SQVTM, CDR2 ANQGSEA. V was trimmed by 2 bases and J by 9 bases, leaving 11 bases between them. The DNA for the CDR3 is TGCAGCGTTGAAATACAGGGACGCACCATATATTTT. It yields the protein CSVEIQGRTIYF. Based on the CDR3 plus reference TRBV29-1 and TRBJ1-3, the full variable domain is SAVISQKPSRDICQRGTSLTIQCQVDSQVTMMFWYRQQPGQSLTLIATANQGSEATYESGFVIDKFPISRPNLTFSTLTVSNMSPEDSSIYLCSVEIQGRTIYFGEGSWLTVV.

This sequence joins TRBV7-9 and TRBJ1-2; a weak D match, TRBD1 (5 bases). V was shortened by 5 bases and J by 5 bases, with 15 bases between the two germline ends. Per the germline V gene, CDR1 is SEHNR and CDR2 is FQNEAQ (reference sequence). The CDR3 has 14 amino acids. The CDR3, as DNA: TGTGCCAGCAGCCCTAGGGACGAGGTGTATGGCTACACCTTC. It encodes CASSPRDEVYGYTF.

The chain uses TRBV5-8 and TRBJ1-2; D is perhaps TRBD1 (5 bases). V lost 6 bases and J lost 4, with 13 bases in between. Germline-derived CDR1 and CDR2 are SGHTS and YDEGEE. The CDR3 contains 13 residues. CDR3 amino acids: CASNVQVVYGYTF. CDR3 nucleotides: TGTGCCAGCAACGTACAGGTGGTCTATGGCTACACCTTC.

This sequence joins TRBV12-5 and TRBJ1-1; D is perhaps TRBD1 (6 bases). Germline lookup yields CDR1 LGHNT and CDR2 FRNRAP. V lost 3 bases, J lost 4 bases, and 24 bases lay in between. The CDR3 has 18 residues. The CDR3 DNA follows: TGTGCTAGTGGTTTTTCTGACGGGGGGCTGGGGGCAGCCACTGAAGCTTTCTTT. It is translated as CASGFSDGGLGAATEAFF. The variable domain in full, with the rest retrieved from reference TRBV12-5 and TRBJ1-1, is DARVTQTPRHKVTEMGQEVTMRCQPILGHNTVFWYRQTMMQGLELLAYFRNRAPLDDSGMPKDRFSAEMPDATLATLKIQPSEPRDSAVYFCASGFSDGGLGAATEAFFGQGTRLTVV.

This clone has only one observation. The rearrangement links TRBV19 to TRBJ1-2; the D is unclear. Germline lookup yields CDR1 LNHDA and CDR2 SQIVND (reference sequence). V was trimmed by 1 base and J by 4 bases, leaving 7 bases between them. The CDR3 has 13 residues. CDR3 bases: TGTGCCAGTAGTATAGGGAGTACCTATGGCTACACCTTC. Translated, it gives CASSIGSTYGYTF.

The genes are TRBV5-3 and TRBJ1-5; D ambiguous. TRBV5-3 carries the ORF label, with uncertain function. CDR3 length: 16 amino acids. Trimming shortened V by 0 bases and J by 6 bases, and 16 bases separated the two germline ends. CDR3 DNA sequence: TGTGCCAGAAGCTTGGTCCGGCCCGGGGAGCCTCAGCCCCAGCATTTT. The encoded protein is CARSLVRPGEPQPQHF.

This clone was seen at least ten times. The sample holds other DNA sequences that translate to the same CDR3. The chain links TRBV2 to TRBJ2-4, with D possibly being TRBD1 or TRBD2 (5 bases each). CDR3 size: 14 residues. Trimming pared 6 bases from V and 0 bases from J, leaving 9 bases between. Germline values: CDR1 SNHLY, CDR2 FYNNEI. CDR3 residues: CASSGTVAKNIQYF. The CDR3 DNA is TGTGCCAGCAGCGGGACCGTAGCCAAAAACATTCAGTACTTC.

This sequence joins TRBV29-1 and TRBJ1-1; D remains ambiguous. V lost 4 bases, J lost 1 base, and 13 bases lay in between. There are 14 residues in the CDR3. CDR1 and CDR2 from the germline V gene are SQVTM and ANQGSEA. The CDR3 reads CSVVPLAANTEAFF. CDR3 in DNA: TGCAGCGTTGTCCCTCTGGCAGCGAACACTGAAGCTTTCTTT. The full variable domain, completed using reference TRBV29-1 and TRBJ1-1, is SAVISQKPSRDICQRGTSLTIQCQVDSQVTMMFWYRQQPGQSLTLIATANQGSEATYESGFVIDKFPISRPNLTFSTLTVSNMSPEDSSIYLCSVVPLAANTEAFFGQGTRLTVV.